This section outlines one T cell receptor beta chain sequence together with its context. Study processing details: Filtering of immunoSEQ junctional sequences could not match full-length read filtering. The data were produced by immunoSEQ multiplex PCR, yet TCRdb's version contains in-frame clones alone and is incomplete. Clonal size and the V and J genes are those of that table, whereas D and trimming came from the DNA. This sample has a few million clones, with approximately 92% found just once. The germline CDR1 and CDR2 sequences are MNHEY and SMNVEV (reference sequence). CDR3 length: 15 residues. J was trimmed by 5 bases and V by 5 bases; bases with no gene match: 10. This entry comes from a study of shared clonotypes between healthy human individuals. For the study at large: The plates for each donor numbered three CD4 naive, three CD4 memory, two CD8 naive and one CD8 memory.

CD8 cells regarded as naive lacked CD45RO, were positively chosen for CCR7, and omitted terminally differentiated effector memory CD45RA+ cells. The sequenced sample consisted of naive CD8+ T cells from PBMCs. This rearrangement joins TRBV27 to TRBJ2-5; TRBD2 matches at 8 bases. The source is a man aged 18 to 30 in good health. Some clones in this sample may be carry-over from other donors' samples. For the CDR3, the DNA is TGTGCCAGCAGTCCAAGGGGACTAGTTGGTGAGACCCAGTACTTC. It yields the protein CASSPRGLVGETQYF.